The present TCR beta chain was sequenced within a study of blood T cells in healthy people across ages. This clonotype has a count of ten or more. Next came a second PCR, run for about 7 to 11 cycles, which used a sample-barcoded 5' primer along with a J-beta primer mix. One entry per CDR3 protein, called by TCRdb with MiXCR from the 5' RACE reads. Among 710,000 or so distinct CDR3 sequences listed, about a third were seen once. Germline-derived CDR1 and CDR2 are SGHVS and FQNEAQ. V was pared by 3 bases and J by 0 bases, with 10 bases of the junction left unmatched. The CDR3 is 17 residues long. This clonotype originated in a woman aged 80 or over in good health. The specimen was blood. V and J are TRBV7-8 and TRBJ1-2; TRBD1 matches 7 bases. The CDR3 sequence is CASSFEGGGQANYGYTF. The CDR3 nucleotides read TGTGCCAGCAGCTTCGAAGGGGGCGGTCAAGCTAACTATGGCTACACCTTC.